This TCR beta chain derives from a study of OX40 agonist ivuxolimab in advanced cancers. V lost 5 bases to trimming and J lost 5 bases, with 16 bases between them. The germline gives CDR1 PRHDT, CDR2 FYEKMQ (reference sequence). This CDR3 spans 14 amino acids. TCRdb's copy holds only in-frame clones and misses some; the assay was immunoSEQ multiplex PCR. The repertoire includes some 76,000 clones, roughly 92% of them detected once, and over 6% sits in the top ten. The chain is built from TRBV13 and TRBJ2-7; maybe TRBD2 (5 bases). Sequences were derived from CD4+ or CD8+ T cells sorted from blood, sampled in a trial of the OX40 agonist ivuxolimab. This clonotype was obtained from an adult with an advanced solid tumor such as melanoma, head and neck, liver or kidney cancer. In DNA form, the CDR3 reads TGTGCCAGCAGCACCTACGGACTTTTTCACGAGCAGTACTTC. It translates to CASSTYGLFHEQYF.